This T cell receptor (beta chain) was sequenced during a study of beta chain features in type 1 diabetes (dated by TCRdb to the late 2010s). As for the study more broadly: Mean age, gender distribution, total cell number and subset yield did not differ between patients and healthy donors. Naive and central memory subsets were obtained from all 30 or so donors, but regulatory and stem cell-like memory subsets were isolated from only 8 patients and 8 healthy donors. Across all samples, approximately 100 million sorted cells were examined, and cell number per subset correlated strongly with RNA yield. The study compared TCRB repertoires of sorted circulating CD4+ T cell subsets between recently diagnosed type 1 diabetes patients and matched healthy donors.

Findings and caveats that apply to the study as a whole: Type 1 diabetes patients showed a moderate but significant shortening of TCRB CDR3 length in all four CD4+ subsets. Because cDNA was sequenced instead of genomic DNA, activated cells with high expression could be over-represented, although the groups did not differ in activation or CD3 levels. Because the HLA sub-analyses included only small numbers of individuals, any influence of HLA type on TCRB rearrangement was left unresolved. Naive, central memory and regulatory TCRB repertoires appeared more similar among patients than among healthy donors. At VDJ recombination sites, type 1 diabetes patients had fewer insertions and more deleted nucleotides, which implies abnormalities in thymic rearrangement. Shorter templates might be favored by PCR, yet because patient and control samples were amplified and corrected together, any such skew would affect both groups equally.

A single peripheral blood draw of around 100 mL on average was collected from each donor into heparinised tubes. Naive, central memory, regulatory and stem cell-like memory CD4+ T cells were sorted on a BD FACSAria II using a panel including CD45RO, CCR7, CD25, CD127, CD95 and CD27. A purity above 98% was achieved for all sorted populations. Right away, PBMCs were isolated by Lymphoprep density gradient centrifugation and were stained directly, with no culture step. So that batch effects would be minimized, each experiment stained and sorted samples in pairs, pairing one healthy donor with one patient. Points on this clone: Its specific antigen is unknown. Base qualities are missing; no much larger clone stands one base away.

The entire amount of isolated RNA was reverse transcribed using the High Capacity cDNA Reverse Transcription Kit, so the sequenced TCRB transcripts were expressed ones. Naive, central memory and regulatory T cell samples underwent deep immunoSEQ sequencing, averaging about 3.57 million total reads per sample. Sorted cells were lysed in RLT buffer, and RNA was extracted using DNase-treated RNeasy Micro or Mini kits according to cell number. To prevent cross-contamination, every cell subset was processed on its own, while patient and healthy donor samples were processed together. The immunoSEQ multiplex PCR was used to amplify TCRB sequences from cDNA, generating 87-bp fragments that spanned the CDR3 region. Sequencing of the amplicons was performed on the Illumina HiSeq platform. Per the source publication's procedure: Synthetic template baselines were used to correct PCR bias computationally, reads within Hamming distance 2 were collapsed, and singletons that could not be merged were discarded. Reads were aligned to IMGT to assign V, D and J genes, CDR3 length, and insertions or deletions at six rearrangement sites. Within each subset, clonotype counts were normalized to sorted cell number, and only after that were true diversity and Gini coefficients computed with the tcR R package. Repertoire sharing was quantified using the overlap coefficient calculated on TCRB nucleotide sequences. Out-of-frame TCRB sequences from naive cells were analyzed to stand in for the pre-selection repertoire. What TCRdb holds here is the immuneACCESS table cut down to in-frame rearrangements. Part of the clones is not present; checked against another copy, under half of the missing clones reflect an unresolved V gene, and the others are unexplained. Clone size and V and J calls were adopted from that table, with D and trimming inferred from the DNA. In this sample the table shows some 350,000 clones, 13% of which occur a single time. Jointly, the top ten make up nearly 0.015% of the sample.

Per the germline V gene (reference sequence), LNHNV is the CDR1 and YYDKDF is the CDR2. Taken from cysteine to phenylalanine, the CDR3 has 18 residues. Only the CDR3 part of the read is kept: 54 bases, read in frame from the first base. Trimming removed 0 bases from V and 0 bases from J, leaving 15 bases between the germline ends. The sequenced sample was naive CD4+ T cells from blood. The cell subset or site label on this specimen signifies: true naive CD4+ T cells. The rearrangement combines TRBV15 with TRBJ2-1; possibly the D gene is TRBD2, per 6 matching bases. This TCR was sampled from a woman under 30 with type 1 diabetes. The CDR3 amino acid sequence is: CATSRDLEGRLSYNEQFF. The DNA reads as follows: TGTGCCACCAGCAGAGATCTGGAGGGGAGGCTCTCCTACAATGAGCAGTTCTTC.